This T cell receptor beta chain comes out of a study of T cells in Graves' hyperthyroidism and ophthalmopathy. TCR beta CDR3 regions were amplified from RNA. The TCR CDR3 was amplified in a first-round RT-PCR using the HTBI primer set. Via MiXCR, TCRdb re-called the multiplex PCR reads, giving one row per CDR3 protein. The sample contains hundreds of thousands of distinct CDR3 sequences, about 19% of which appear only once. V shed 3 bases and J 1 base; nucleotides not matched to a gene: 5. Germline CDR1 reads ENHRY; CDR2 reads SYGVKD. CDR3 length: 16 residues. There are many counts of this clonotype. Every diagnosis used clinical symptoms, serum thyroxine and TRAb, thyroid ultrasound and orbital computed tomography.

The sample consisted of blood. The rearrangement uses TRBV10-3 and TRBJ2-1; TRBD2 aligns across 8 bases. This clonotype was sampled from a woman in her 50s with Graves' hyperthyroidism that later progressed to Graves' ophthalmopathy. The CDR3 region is CAISDYAGGSYNEQFF. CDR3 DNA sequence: TGTGCCATCAGTGACTATGCGGGGGGTTCCTACAATGAGCAGTTCTTC.